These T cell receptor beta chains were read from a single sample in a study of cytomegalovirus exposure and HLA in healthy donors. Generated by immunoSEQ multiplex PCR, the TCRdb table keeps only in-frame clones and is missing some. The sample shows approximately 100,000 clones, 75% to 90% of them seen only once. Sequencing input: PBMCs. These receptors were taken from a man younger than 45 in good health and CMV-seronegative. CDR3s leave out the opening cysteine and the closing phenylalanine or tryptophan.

CDR3aa: ASSTVDAMNTEAF
v_gene: TRBV25-1

CDR3aa: SVRPRQTPGAF
v_gene: TRBV29-1

CDR3aa: ATSRDVSSQGANPHSNQPQH
v_gene: TRBV15

CDR3aa: ASSVVGAGELF
v_gene: TRBV9

CDR3aa: ASSLESGELF
v_gene: TRBV5-1

CDR3aa: ASSTQGSTGELF
v_gene: TRBV7-2

CDR3aa: ASSGGNQETQY
v_gene: TRBV2

CDR3aa: ASTGRQVQETQY
v_gene: TRBV28

CDR3aa: ASRTVDRGYEQY
v_gene: TRBV28

CDR3aa: ASSSRGPNTEAF
v_gene: TRBV11-3

CDR3aa: ASTQPAGLATDTQY
v_gene: TRBV6-6

CDR3aa: ASSQSDRIRTDTQY
v_gene: TRBV23-1

CDR3aa: ASAGGPQETQY
v_gene: TRBV4-1

CDR3aa: AISKTDPRELYEQY
v_gene: TRBV10-3

CDR3aa: ASSFTSGVYTGELF
v_gene: TRBV7-6

CDR3aa: ASSPPGQGLAKNIQY
v_gene: TRBV18

CDR3aa: ATSRDQGTLPDTQY
v_gene: TRBV15

CDR3aa: ASGLGTGGNYGYT
v_gene: TRBV12-5

CDR3aa: ASSSLAGGTGELF
v_gene: TRBV5-8

CDR3aa: ATNIDSNQPQH
v_gene: TRBV10-3

CDR3aa: AWSVPGFGYT
v_gene: TRBV30

CDR3aa: ASSLPGQGDYGYT
v_gene: TRBV5-6

CDR3aa: ASGRTSGGYT
v_gene: TRBV6-5

CDR3aa: ASSPGLAGGLAKNIQY
v_gene: TRBV4-1

CDR3aa: ASSPGSGFPYEQY
v_gene: TRBV7-9

CDR3aa: AWTQGASTDTQY
v_gene: TRBV30

CDR3aa: ASSSSGVGEAF
v_gene: TRBV6-6

CDR3aa: ASSLGGLNEKLF
v_gene: TRBV28

CDR3aa: ASSSAAEGSQETQY
v_gene: TRBV5-6

CDR3aa: SVWGVLNTGELF
v_gene: TRBV29-1

CDR3aa: ASSARTAQETQY
v_gene: TRBV13

CDR3aa: ATSRGALAGNTDTQY
v_gene: TRBV15

CDR3aa: ASIRAGGGYT
v_gene: TRBV2

CDR3aa: ASTEGGRGYIQY
v_gene: TRBV27

CDR3aa: ASTREGRQGGNEQF
v_gene: TRBV9

CDR3aa: ASSLGTDQGTQY
v_gene: TRBV7-9

CDR3aa: ASSPLETGGSQYEQY
v_gene: TRBV4-1

CDR3aa: ASGPTNEQF
v_gene: TRBV19

CDR3aa: ASSPRDSSYEQY
v_gene: TRBV5-5

CDR3aa: ATSMAPMGLRV
v_gene: TRBV15

CDR3aa: ASRRLADTGELF
v_gene: TRBV7-6

CDR3aa: ATCGANNQPQH
v_gene: TRBV10-3

CDR3aa: ASSPTGTVRNEQF
v_gene: TRBV5-1

CDR3aa: AWTGRFSGNTIY
v_gene: TRBV30

CDR3aa: ASSFRWGLNTEAF
v_gene: TRBV7-2

CDR3aa: AISESFGTGVPMNTEAF
v_gene: TRBV10-3

CDR3aa: ASSLTSGSTDTQY
v_gene: TRBV28

CDR3aa: ASSLLAGASSYNEQF
v_gene: TRBV7-8

CDR3aa: ASSENSGGAETQY
v_gene: TRBV6-1

CDR3aa: ASSGTGNSGANVLT
v_gene: TRBV9

CDR3aa: ASSLFGGVNQPQH
v_gene: TRBV7-2

CDR3aa: SVEDRDVTSGWYGYT
v_gene: TRBV29-1

CDR3aa: ASSVGAGDTGELF
v_gene: TRBV9

CDR3aa: ASSRGGSTDTQY
v_gene: TRBV7-3

CDR3aa: ASSQDHRGEAF
v_gene: TRBV4-1

CDR3aa: ASSLVPLNNEQF
v_gene: TRBV7-2

CDR3aa: ASSPRTGGTDTQY
v_gene: TRBV5-6

CDR3aa: ATSREHGPALYQETQY
v_gene: TRBV15

CDR3aa: ASPNGGRLSGANVLT
v_gene: TRBV6-4

CDR3aa: ASSTGVHQPQH
v_gene: TRBV25-1